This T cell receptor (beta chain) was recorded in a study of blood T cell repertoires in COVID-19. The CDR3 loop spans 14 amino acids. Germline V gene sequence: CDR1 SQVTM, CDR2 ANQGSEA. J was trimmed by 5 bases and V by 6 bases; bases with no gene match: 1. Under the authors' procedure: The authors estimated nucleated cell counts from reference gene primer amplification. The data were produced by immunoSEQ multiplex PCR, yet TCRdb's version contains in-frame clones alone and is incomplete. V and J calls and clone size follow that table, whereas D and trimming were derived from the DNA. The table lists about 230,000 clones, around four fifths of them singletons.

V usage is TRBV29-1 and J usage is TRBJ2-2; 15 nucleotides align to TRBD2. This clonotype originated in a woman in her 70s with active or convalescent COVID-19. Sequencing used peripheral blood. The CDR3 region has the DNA TGCAGCGTGGGACTAGCGGGAGGAACCGGGGAGCTGTTTTTT. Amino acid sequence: CSVGLAGGTGELFF.